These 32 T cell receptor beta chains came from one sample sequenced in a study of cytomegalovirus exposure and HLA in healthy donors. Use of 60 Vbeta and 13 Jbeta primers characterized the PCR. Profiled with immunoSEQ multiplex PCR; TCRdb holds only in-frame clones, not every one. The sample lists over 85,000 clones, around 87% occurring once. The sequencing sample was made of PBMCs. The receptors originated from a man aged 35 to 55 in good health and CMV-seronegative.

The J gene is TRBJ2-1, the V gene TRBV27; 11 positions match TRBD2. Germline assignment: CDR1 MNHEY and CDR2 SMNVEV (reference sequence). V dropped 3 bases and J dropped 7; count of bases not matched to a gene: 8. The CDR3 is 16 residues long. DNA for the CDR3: TGTGCCAGCAGTTTCATCCCTAGCGGGGGGCTAAATGAGCAGTTCTTC. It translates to CASSFIPSGGLNEQFF.

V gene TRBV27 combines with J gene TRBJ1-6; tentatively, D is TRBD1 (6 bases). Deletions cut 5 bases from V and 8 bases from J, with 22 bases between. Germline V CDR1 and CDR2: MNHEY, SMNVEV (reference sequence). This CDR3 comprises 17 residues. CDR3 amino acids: CASSLLAQRGFDSPLHF. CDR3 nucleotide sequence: TGTGCCAGCAGTCTGTTAGCCCAAAGGGGGTTTGATTCACCCCTCCACTTT.

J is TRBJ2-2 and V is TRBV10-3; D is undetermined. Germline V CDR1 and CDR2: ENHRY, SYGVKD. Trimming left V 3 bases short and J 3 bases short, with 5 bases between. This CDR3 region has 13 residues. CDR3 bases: TGTGCCATCAGTGATTCGGACACCGGGGAGCTGTTTTTT. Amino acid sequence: CAISDSDTGELFF.

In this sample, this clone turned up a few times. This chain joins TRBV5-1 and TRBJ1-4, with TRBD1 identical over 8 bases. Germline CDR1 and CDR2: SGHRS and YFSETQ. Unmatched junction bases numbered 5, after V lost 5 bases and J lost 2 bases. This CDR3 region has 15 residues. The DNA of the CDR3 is TGCGCCAGCAGGTCGACAGGGGCCACTAATGAAAAACTGTTTTTT. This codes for CASRSTGATNEKLFF.

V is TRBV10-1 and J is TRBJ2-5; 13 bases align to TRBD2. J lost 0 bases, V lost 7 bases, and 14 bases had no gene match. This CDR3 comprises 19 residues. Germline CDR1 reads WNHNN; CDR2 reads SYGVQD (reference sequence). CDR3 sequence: CASTPGRGLAGRYQETQYF. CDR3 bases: TGCGCCAGCACCCCAGGAAGGGGACTAGCGGGGCGCTACCAAGAGACCCAGTACTTC.

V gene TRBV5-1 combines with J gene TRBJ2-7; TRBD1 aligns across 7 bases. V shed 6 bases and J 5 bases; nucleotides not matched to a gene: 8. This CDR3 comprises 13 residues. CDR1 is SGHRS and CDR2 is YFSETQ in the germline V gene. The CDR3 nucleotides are TGCGCCAGCAAAGTCCCAGGGGGAAACGAGCAGTACTTC. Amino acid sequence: CASKVPGGNEQYF.

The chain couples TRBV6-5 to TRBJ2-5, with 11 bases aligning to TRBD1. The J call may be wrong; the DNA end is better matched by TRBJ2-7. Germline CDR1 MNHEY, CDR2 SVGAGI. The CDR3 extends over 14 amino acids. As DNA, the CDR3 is TGTGCCAGCAGTTCGGACAGGGGGCACTACGAGCAGTACTTC. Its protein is CASSSDRGHYEQYF.

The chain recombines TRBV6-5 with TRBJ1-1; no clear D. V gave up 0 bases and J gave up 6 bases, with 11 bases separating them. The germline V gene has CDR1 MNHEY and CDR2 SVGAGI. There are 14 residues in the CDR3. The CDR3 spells CASSYSTGFSEAFF. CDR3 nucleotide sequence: TGTGCCAGCAGTTACTCGACGGGGTTCTCTGAAGCTTTCTTT.

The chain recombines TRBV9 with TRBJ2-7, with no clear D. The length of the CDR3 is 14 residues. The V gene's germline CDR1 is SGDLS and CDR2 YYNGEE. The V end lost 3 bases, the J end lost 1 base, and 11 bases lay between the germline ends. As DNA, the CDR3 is TGTGCCAGCAGCGCAACCTCCGAGTCCTACGAGCAGTACTTC. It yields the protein CASSATSESYEQYF.

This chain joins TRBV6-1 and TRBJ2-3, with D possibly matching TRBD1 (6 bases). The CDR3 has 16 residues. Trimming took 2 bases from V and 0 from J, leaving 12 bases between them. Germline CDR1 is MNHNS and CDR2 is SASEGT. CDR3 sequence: CASSEMSGQSTDTQYF. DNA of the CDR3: TGTGCCAGCAGTGAAATGAGTGGACAGAGCACAGATACGCAGTATTTT.

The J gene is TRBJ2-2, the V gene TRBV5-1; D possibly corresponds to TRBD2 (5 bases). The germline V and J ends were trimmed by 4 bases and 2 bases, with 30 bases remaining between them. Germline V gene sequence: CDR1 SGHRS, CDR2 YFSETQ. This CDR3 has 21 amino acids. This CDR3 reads CASSAEVSGLPQAENTGELFF. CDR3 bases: TGCGCCAGCAGCGCCGAAGTGTCTGGACTGCCTCAAGCAGAAAACACCGGGGAGCTGTTTTTT.

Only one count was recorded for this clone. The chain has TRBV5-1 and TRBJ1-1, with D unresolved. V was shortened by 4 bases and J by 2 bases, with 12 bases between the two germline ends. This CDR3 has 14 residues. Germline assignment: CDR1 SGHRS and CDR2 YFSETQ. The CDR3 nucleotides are TGCGCCAGCAGCCGCAACGGGTTTAACACTGAAGCTTTCTTT. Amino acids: CASSRNGFNTEAFF. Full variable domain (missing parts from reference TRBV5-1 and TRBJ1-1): KAGVTQTPRYLIKTRGQQVTLSCSPISGHRSVSWYQQTPGQGLQFLFEYFSETQRNKGNFPGRFSGRQFSNSRSEMNVSTLELGDSALYLCASSRNGFNTEAFFGQGTRLTVV.

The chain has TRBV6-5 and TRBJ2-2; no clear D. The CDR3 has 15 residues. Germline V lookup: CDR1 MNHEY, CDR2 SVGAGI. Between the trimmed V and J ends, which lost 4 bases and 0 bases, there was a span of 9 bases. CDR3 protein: CASSFDISNTGELFF. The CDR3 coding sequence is TGTGCCAGCAGTTTTGACATTTCGAACACCGGGGAGCTGTTTTTT.

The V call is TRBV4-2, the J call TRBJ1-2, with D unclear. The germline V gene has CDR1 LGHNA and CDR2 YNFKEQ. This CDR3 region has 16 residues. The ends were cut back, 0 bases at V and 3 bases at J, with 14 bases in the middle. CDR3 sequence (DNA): TGTGCCAGCAGCCAAGAACATGCGGGTGTGGACTATGGCTACACCTTC. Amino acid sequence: CASSQEHAGVDYGYTF.

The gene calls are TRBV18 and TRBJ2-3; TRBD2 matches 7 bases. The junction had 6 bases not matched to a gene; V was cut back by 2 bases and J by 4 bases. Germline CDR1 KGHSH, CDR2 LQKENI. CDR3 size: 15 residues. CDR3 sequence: CASSPVASGSDTQYF. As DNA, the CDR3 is TGTGCCAGCTCACCAGTGGCTAGCGGATCAGATACGCAGTATTTT. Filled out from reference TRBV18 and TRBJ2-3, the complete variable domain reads NAGVMQNPRHLVRRRGQEARLRCSPMKGHSHVYWYRQLPEEGLKFMVYLQKENIIDESGMPKERFSAEFPKEGPSILRIQQVVRGDSAAYFCASSPVASGSDTQYFGPGTRLTVL.

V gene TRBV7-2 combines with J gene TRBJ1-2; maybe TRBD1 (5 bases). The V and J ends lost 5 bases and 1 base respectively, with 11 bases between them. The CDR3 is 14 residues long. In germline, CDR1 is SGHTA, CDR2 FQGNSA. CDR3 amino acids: CASSPGQGNYGYTF. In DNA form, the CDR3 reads TGTGCCAGCAGCCCCGGGCAGGGTAACTATGGCTACACCTTC. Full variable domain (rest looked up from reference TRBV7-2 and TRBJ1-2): GAGVSQSPSNKVTEKGKDVELRCDPISGHTALYWYRQSLGQGLEFLIYFQGNSAPDKSGLPSDRFSAERTGGSVSTLTIQRTQQEDSAVYLCASSPGQGNYGYTFGSGTRLTVV.

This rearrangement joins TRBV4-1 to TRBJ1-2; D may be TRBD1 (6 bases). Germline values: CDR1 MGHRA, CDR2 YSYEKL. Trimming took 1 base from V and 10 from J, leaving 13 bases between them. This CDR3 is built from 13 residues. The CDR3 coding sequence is TGCGCCAGCAGCCAAGCGACAGGAGTCGACTACACCTTC. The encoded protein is CASSQATGVDYTF.

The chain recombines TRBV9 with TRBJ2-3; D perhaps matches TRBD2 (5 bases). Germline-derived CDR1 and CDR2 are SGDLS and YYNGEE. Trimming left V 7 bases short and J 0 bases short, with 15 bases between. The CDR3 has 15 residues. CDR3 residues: CASSVASASTDTQYF. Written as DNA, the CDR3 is TGTGCCAGCTCTGTAGCGTCTGCTAGCACAGATACGCAGTATTTT.

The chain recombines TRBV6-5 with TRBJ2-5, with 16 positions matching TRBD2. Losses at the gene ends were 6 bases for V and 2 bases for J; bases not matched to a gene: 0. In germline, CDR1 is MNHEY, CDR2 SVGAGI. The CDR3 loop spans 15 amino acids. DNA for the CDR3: TGTGCCAGCAGGGGACTAGCGGGGGGGCAAGAGACCCAGTACTTC. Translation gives CASRGLAGGQETQYF.

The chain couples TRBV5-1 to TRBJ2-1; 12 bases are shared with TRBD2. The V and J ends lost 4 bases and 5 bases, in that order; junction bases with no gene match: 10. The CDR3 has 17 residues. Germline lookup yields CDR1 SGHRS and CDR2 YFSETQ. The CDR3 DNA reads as TGCGCCAGCAGCCAGTACCTAGCGGGGGGGCGAAACAATGAGCAGTTCTTC. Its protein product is CASSQYLAGGRNNEQFF.

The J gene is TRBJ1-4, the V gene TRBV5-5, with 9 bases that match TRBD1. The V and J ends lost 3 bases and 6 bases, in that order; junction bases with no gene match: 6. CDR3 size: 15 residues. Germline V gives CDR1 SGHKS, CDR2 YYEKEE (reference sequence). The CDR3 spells CASSSEGQGDEKLFF. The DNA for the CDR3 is TGTGCCAGCAGCTCAGAGGGACAGGGTGATGAAAAACTGTTTTTT.

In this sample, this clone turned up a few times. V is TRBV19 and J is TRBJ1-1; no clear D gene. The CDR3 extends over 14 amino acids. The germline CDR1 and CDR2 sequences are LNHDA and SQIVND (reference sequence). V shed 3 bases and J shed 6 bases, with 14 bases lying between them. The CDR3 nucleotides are TGTGCCAGTAGTATTCCCGCAGTGAGGCCTGAAGCTTTCTTT. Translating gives CASSIPAVRPEAFF. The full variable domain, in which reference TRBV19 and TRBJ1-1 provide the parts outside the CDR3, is DGGITQSPKYLFRKEGQNVTLSCEQNLNHDAMYWYRQDPGQGLRLIYYSQIVNDFQKGDIAEGYSVSREKKESFPLTVTSAQKNPTAFYLCASSIPAVRPEAFFGQGTRLTVV.

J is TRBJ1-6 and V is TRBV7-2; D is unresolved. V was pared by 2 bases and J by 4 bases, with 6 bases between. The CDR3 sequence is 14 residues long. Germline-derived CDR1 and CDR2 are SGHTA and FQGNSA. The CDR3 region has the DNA TGTGCCAGCAGCTTAAACAGTTATAATTCACCCCTCCACTTT. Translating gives CASSLNSYNSPLHF. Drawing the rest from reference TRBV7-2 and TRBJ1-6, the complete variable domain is GAGVSQSPSNKVTEKGKDVELRCDPISGHTALYWYRQSLGQGLEFLIYFQGNSAPDKSGLPSDRFSAERTGGSVSTLTIQRTQQEDSAVYLCASSLNSYNSPLHFGNGTRLTVT.

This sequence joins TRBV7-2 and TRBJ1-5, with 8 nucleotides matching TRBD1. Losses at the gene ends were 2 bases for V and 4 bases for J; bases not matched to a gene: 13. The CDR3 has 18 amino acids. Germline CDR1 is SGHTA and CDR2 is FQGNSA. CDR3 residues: CASSLRSGGRGINQPQHF. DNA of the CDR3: TGTGCCAGCAGCTTACGGTCAGGGGGCAGGGGGATAAATCAGCCCCAGCATTTT.

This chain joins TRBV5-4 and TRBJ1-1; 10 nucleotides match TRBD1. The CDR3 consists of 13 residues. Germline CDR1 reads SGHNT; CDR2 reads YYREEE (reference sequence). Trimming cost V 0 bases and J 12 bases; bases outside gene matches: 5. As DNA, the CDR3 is TGTGCCAGCAGCTTGGTGGGACAGGGGAAATCTTTCTTT. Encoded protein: CASSLVGQGKSFF.

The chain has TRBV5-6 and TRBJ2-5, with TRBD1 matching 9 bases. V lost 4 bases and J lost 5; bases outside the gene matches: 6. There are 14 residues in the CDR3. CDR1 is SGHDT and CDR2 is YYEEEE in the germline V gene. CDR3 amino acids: CASSADRGLETQYF. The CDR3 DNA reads TGTGCCAGCAGCGCGGACAGGGGTCTTGAGACCCAGTACTTC.

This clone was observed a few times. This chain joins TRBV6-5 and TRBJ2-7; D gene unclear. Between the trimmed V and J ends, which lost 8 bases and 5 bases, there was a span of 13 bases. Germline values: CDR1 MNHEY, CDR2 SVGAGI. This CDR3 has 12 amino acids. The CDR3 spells CASRRTFNEQYF. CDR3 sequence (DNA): TGTGCCAGCCGTAGAACGTTCAACGAGCAGTACTTC.

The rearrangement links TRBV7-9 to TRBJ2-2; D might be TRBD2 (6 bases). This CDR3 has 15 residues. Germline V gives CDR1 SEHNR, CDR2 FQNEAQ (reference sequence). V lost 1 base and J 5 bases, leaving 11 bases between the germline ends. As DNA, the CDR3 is TGTGCCAGCAGCTTAGACGGGGGTGGTACCGGGGAGCTGTTTTTT. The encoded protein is CASSLDGGGTGELFF.

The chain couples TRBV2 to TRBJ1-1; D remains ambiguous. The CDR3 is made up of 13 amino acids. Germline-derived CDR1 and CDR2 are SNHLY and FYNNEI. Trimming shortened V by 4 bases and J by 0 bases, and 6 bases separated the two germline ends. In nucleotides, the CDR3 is TGTGCCAGCAGTGTTGGCATGAACACTGAAGCTTTCTTT. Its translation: CASSVGMNTEAFF.

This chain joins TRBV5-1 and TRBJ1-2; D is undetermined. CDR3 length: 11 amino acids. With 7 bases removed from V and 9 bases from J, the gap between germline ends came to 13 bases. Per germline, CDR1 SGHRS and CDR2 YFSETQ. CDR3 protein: CASADRARYTF. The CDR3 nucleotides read TGCGCCAGCGCTGATAGAGCCCGCTACACCTTC.

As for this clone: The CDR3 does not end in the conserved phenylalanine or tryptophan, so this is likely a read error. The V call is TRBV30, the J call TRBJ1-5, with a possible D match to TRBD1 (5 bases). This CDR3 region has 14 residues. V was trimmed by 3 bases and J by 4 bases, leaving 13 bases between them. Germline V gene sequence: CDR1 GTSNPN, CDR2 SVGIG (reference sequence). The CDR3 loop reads CAWSLGAGNQPQHV. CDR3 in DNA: TGTGCCTGGAGCCTAGGGGCAGGGAATCAGCCCCAGCATGTT.

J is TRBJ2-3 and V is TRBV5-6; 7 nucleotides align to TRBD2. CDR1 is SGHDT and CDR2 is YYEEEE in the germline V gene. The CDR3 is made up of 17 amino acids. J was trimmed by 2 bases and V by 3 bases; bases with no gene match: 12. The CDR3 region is CASSSVQGGRVTDTQYF. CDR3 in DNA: TGTGCCAGCAGCTCAGTTCAGGGAGGGCGGGTCACAGATACGCAGTATTTT. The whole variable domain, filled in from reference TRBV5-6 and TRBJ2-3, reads DAGVTQSPTHLIKTRGQQVTLRCSPKSGHDTVSWYQQALGQGPQFIFQYYEEEERQRGNFPDRFSGHQFPNYSSELNVNALLLGDSALYLCASSSVQGGRVTDTQYFGPGTRLTVL.